This T cell receptor beta chain is from a study of shared clonotypes between healthy human individuals. The input for sorted-subset replicate PCRs was approximately 200 ng DNA, tens of thousands of T cell genomes. The data were produced by immunoSEQ multiplex PCR, yet TCRdb's version contains in-frame clones alone and is incomplete. The table includes hundreds of thousands of clones, approximately 96% detected once. As defined, naive CD8 cells were CD45RO-negative and positively selected for CCR7, with terminally differentiated effector memory CD45RA+ cells excluded. Germline-derived CDR1 and CDR2 are MNHEY and SVGAGI. V was pared by 7 bases and J by 4 bases, with 20 bases between. This CDR3 is built from 15 residues.

The material sequenced was naive CD8+ T cells sorted from blood. The V and J genes are TRBV6-5 and TRBJ2-7; tentatively, D is TRBD1 (7 bases). The sequence was collected from a woman aged 25 to 39 in good health. The CDR3 bases are TGTGCCAGCACCAATCAGCCAGGGGGGAATTACGAGCAGTACTTC. Its protein is CASTNQPGGNYEQYF.